This TCR beta chain was documented in a study of T cell responses to AZD1222 COVID-19 vaccine. Notes on the study in general: Reportedly, nearly half of unique spike TCRs recognized epitopes outside B.1.351/B.1.1.7 mutations. Most donors were white British, females outnumbered males, and clonal diversity was possibly underestimated.

Here immunoSEQ multiplex PCR was the method, and the copy in TCRdb shows in-frame clones only, minus some. The profile shows roughly 80,000 clones, more than 90% of them singletons. The count of this clone is one. The antigen is undetermined. V was clipped by 5 bases and J by 2 bases, with 6 bases between them. The CDR3 covers 12 residues. V and J are TRBV12-3 or TRBV12-4 and TRBJ1-1, with D unclear. This TCR was sampled from an adult in good health. The sample here was peripheral blood, taken on day 0 of AZD1222 vaccination. The CDR3 loop reads CASSPTNTEAFF. The DNA for the CDR3 is TGTGCCAGCAGTCCAACAAACACTGAAGCTTTCTTT.